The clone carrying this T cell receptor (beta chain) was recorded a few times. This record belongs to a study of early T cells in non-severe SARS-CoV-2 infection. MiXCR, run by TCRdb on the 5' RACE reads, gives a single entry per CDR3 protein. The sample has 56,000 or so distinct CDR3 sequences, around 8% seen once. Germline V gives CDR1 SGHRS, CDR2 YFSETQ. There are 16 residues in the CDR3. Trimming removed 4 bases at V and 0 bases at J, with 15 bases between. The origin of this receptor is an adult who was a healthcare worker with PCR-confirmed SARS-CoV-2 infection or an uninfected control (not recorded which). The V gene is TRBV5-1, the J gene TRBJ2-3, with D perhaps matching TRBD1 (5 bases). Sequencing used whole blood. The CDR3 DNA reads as TGCGCCAGCAGCCCCAACCTGGGGCCTAGCACAGATACGCAGTATTTT. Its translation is CASSPNLGPSTDTQYF.